One and the same sample provided the 14 T cell receptor beta chains below, sequenced in a study of preoperative IRX-2 immunotherapy in early breast cancer. As for treatment: preoperative locoregional IRX-2 cytokine immunotherapy. Clones were read by immunoSEQ multiplex PCR, and TCRdb kept only the in-frame ones, dropping some. The sample yields 25,000 to 30,000 clones, approximately 83% seen once. The biological material was taken from a patient treated with IRX-2 immunotherapy. These receptors all stem from a human donor with breast cancer.

V gene TRBV1 combines with J gene TRBJ2-2; TRBD2, the table's D call, was not compared with the DNA. TRBV1 is termed a pseudogene. The CDR3 consists of 16 residues. Here the CDR3 reads CASSQGVGADTGELFF. The DNA for the CDR3 is TGCGCCAGCAGCCAAGGGGTGGGAGCGGACACCGGGGAGCTGTTTTTT.

This clone was detected only a few times. The chain uses TRBV6-8 and TRBJ2-1, with D maybe TRBD1 (5 bases). The CDR3 is 14 amino acids. Trimming left V 6 bases short and J 10 bases short, with 19 bases between. Germline lookup yields CDR1 MNHGY and CDR2 SAAAGT. CDR3 sequence (DNA): TGTGCCAGCAGGGAGACAGTTGTCAGCTTAGAGCAGTTCTTC. Protein: CASRETVVSLEQFF.

The V call is TRBV11-3, the J call TRBJ2-5; 7 nucleotides align to TRBD2. With V trimmed by 5 bases and J by 4 bases, 13 bases remained unmatched. The CDR3 sequence is 16 residues long. Germline CDR1 reads SGHNT; CDR2 reads YENEEA. DNA for the CDR3: TGTGCCAGCAGCCGGGGGGTAGGGGCGGGAGTAGAGACCCAGTACTTC. Translation gives CASSRGVGAGVETQYF.

CDR3 residues: CASSQDPPNTEAFF. DNA for the CDR3: TGCGCCAGCAGCCAAGATCCCCCGAACACTGAAGCTTTCTTT. The V gene is TRBV1, the J gene TRBJ1-1. TRBV1 is assigned pseudogene status. The CDR3 is 14 residues long.

This clone has a handful of counts. V usage is TRBV11-3 and J usage is TRBJ2-3, with TRBD1 matching 9 bases. Germline trimming cut 3 bases from V and 6 bases from J; bases unmatched to any gene: 4. This CDR3 spans 14 amino acids. The germline V gene encodes CDR1 SGHNT and CDR2 YENEEA. In DNA form, the CDR3 reads TGTGCCAGCAGCTTTGACAGGGGGTTTGATACGCAGTATTTT. Protein: CASSFDRGFDTQYF.

The chain is built from TRBV6-8 and TRBJ2-7, with D maybe TRBD1 (6 bases). This CDR3 contains 15 residues. V lost 2 bases and J 1 base, leaving 12 bases between the germline ends. Germline lookup yields CDR1 MNHGY and CDR2 SAAAGT. The CDR3 loop is CASSYAGTRSYEQYF. The CDR3 region has the DNA TGTGCCAGCAGTTACGCCGGGACACGATCCTACGAGCAGTACTTC.

The rearrangement links TRBV12-2 to TRBJ2-3. TRBV12-2 is a recognized pseudogene. The CDR3 totals 14 residues. The CDR3 DNA follows: TGTGCCAGTTCGGGGCCTTATCTCACAGATACGCAGTATTTT. This gives the protein CASSGPYLTDTQYF.

J is TRBJ2-7 and V is TRBV1; the table assigns TRBD1, which was not confirmed against the DNA. TRBV1 is termed a pseudogene. CDR3 length: 15 residues. The CDR3 sequence is CASSQDRWGRVGQYF. CDR3 sequence (DNA): TGCGCCAGCAGCCAAGACCGGTGGGGGCGTGTCGGGCAGTACTTC.

This sequence joins TRBV29-1 and TRBJ2-2; 8 positions agree with TRBD2. Germline V gives CDR1 SQVTM, CDR2 ANQGSEA. The CDR3 contains 16 residues. Losses at the gene ends were 1 base for V and 6 bases for J; bases not matched to a gene: 10. The DNA for the CDR3 is TGCAGCGTTGAAGTTCCCCCAAGCGGGAGCTCCGGGGAGCTGTTTTTT. It is translated as CSVEVPPSGSSGELFF.

The genes are TRBV7-6 and TRBJ2-7, with D perhaps TRBD1 or TRBD2 (5 bases each). Germline V gene data show CDR1 as SGHVS and CDR2 as FNYEAQ. The CDR3 covers 14 residues. The germline V and J ends were trimmed by 2 bases and 6 bases, with 14 bases remaining between them. CDR3 bases: TGTGCCAGCAGCTTATCCTTAGAGGGGCCCGAGCAGTACTTC. Translated, it gives CASSLSLEGPEQYF.

This rearrangement joins TRBV6-8 to TRBJ2-3, with TRBD2 matching over 12 bases. The germline CDR1 and CDR2 sequences are MNHGY and SAAAGT. The CDR3 spans 15 residues. V was clipped by 8 bases and J by 6 bases; unmatched bases: 9. In DNA form, the CDR3 reads TGTGCCAGCGCGACTAGCGGGGGATTGACGGATACGCAGTATTTT. Amino acids: CASATSGGLTDTQYF.

This chain uses TRBV19 with TRBJ1-3, with D unclear. V lost 6 bases and J lost 0, with 9 bases in between. The CDR3 is 14 residues long. Germline CDR1 and CDR2: LNHDA and SQIVND (reference sequence). The CDR3 DNA is TGTGCCAGTAGGGACTTCGGCTCTGGAAACACCATATATTTT. Its protein is CASRDFGSGNTIYF.

The chain recombines TRBV6-8 with TRBJ1-6, with D hard to call. This CDR3 has 21 residues. Germline lookup yields CDR1 MNHGY and CDR2 SAAAGT. V lost 5 bases to trimming and J lost 0 bases, with 26 bases between them. The CDR3 nucleotides read TGTGCCAGCAGTGGGAGTGGATTTGGAGGACTGGGTAGCTCCTATAATTCACCCCTCCACTTT. Amino acid sequence: CASSGSGFGGLGSSYNSPLHF.

The chain combines TRBV19 with TRBJ1-4; no firm D call. The CDR3 covers 11 residues. Germline V CDR1 and CDR2: LNHDA, SQIVND (reference sequence). V was pared by 4 bases and J by 6 bases, with 3 bases between. CDR3 sequence (DNA): TGTGCCAGTAGTAAGGATGAAAAACTGTTTTTT. Translated: CASSKDEKLFF.